The clone carrying this TCR beta chain appeared a single time. The CDR3 contains 14 residues. Trimming took off 3 bases at V and 4 bases at J, with 13 bases between the two ends. Germline V gene sequence: CDR1 SGHNT, CDR2 YYREEE (reference sequence). Generated by immunoSEQ multiplex PCR, the TCRdb table keeps only in-frame clones and is missing some. Of about 30,000 clones listed, approximately 78% are singletons. This record comes from a study of somatic mutations in cytotoxic T cells in rheumatoid arthritis. The specimen sequenced was CD8+ T cells sorted from blood. This sequence originates from an adult with rheumatoid arthritis. The chain combines TRBV5-4 with TRBJ1-1; the D is unclear. CDR3 sequence reads: CASSSSINPTEAFF. The CDR3 DNA sequence: TGTGCCAGCAGCTCCTCCATTAACCCCACTGAAGCTTTCTTT.